This entry concerns a single T cell receptor (beta chain). Antigen unknown. PCR primers comprised 60 Vbeta and 13 Jbeta primers. Generated by immunoSEQ multiplex PCR, the TCRdb table keeps only in-frame clones and is missing some. The data show more than 20,000 clones, 75% to 80% seen once. The data stem from a study of cytomegalovirus exposure and HLA in healthy donors. Broader study findings: Across HLA loci, a later analysis found differing TCR association rates, with DRB1 most and HLA-C fewest.

J gave up 6 bases and V 5 bases, and 9 bases lay outside the gene matches. CDR3 length: 14 residues. The germline CDR1 and CDR2 sequences are LGHNA and YSLEER. The receptor was derived from a male donor in good health and CMV-seronegative. This chain links TRBV4-3 with TRBJ2-7, with 8 nucleotides matching TRBD2. The sequenced sample was PBMCs. CDR3 amino acids: CASSKGLVSSEQYF. CDR3 DNA: TGCGCCAGCAGCAAGGGACTAGTCTCGTCCGAGCAGTACTTC.